What follows describes a single TCR beta chain. Its antigen target is currently unknown. An end of the junction does not agree with germline; a read error may underlie this. Measured from the cysteine to the phenylalanine, the CDR3 is 14 residues long. The retained sequence is limited to the CDR3, 42 bases, with the frame set at the first base. From the germline V gene, CDR1 is MNHEY and CDR2 is SVGAGI. The entry originates in a study of tumor-infiltrating lymphocytes in glioblastoma multiforme (dated by TCRdb to about 2017). Notes on the research overall: To test whether intratumoral genomic heterogeneity fosters TIL diversity, the study jointly examined somatic mutations, TIL diversity and immune response activity. What the study reported, not specific to this receptor: T cells were not sorted into functional subsets, which the authors noted as a future improvement. Because T cells carry unequal numbers of TCR transcripts, RNA-based TCR sequencing may distort clone frequencies. Generalizability was limited because only one glioblastoma patient was included in the TCR and somatic mutation analysis.

TCRB libraries were constructed from RNA through three rounds of nested multiplex PCR following a modified ARM-PCR protocol with multiple V-beta primers and a C-beta primer. TCRB-specific cDNA was synthesized from about 0.5 ug total RNA with ProtoScript II Reverse Transcriptase and a C-beta primer. For the TCRB libraries, no unique molecular identifiers were described. In the third PCR, barcodes and adapters were added over about 25 cycles with Deep VentR (exo-) polymerase, and the 250-500 bp bands were then gel purified. An Illumina HiSeq 2500 was used to sequence the TCRB libraries with 250 bp paired-end reads. On the authors' methods: Trimmomatic was used to clean reads, FLASH to merge reads, MiGEC to assign V, D and J segments, and VDJtools to perform the analysis. VDJtools was used to calculate the Shannon-Wiener diversity index, which quantified repertoire diversity. Clones were called with MiXCR by TCRdb after fastp trimmed the public reads at Q25, and only in-frame beta chains were retained. Records with the same CDR3 protein are collapsed into one entry carrying the most frequent genes and DNA. V and J calls and clone size were set by TCRdb, not the authors. This sample has 12,000 to 15,000 distinct CDR3 sequences in its table, and 73% of those were observed once. Of the sample, approximately 38% falls within the top ten clones.

For each of the nine to ten tumor samples, the AllPrep DNA/RNA mini kit was used to purify genomic DNA and total RNA simultaneously. Every RNA sample had an RNA integrity number above 6.5 and an OD 260/280 ratio above 1.9. This receptor was identified in a male donor with glioblastoma. The receptor chain draws on TRBV6-5 and TRBJ2-1, with TRBD2 as a weak D call on 5 bases. Sequencing input: brain tumor tissue. The CDR3 sequence is CANSPWPYSDGQFF. The bases read TGTGCCAACAGTCCCTGGCCCTATAGCGATGGGCAGTTCTTC.